This TCR beta chain was recorded in a study of shared clonotypes between healthy human individuals. The CDR3 loop spans 16 amino acids. Germline CDR1 is SGHRS and CDR2 is YFSETQ. Trimming took 0 bases from V and 2 from J, leaving 12 bases between them. Data came from immunoSEQ multiplex PCR; TCRdb stores just in-frame clones and leaves some out. The repertoire consists of about 530,000 clones, with 75% to 80% occurring once and the leading ten covering around an eighth. Genomic DNA of unsorted samples came from around 84 million PBMCs. This clone was detected a few times. The clonotype originates from a woman in her forties in good health. Some clones in this sample may be carry-over from other donors' samples. The specimen was PBMCs. V usage is TRBV5-1 and J usage is TRBJ2-1, with a possible D match to TRBD1 (6 bases). The CDR3 reads CASSLAPGDAYNEQFF. CDR3 nucleotides: TGCGCCAGCAGCTTGGCCCCAGGGGACGCCTACAATGAGCAGTTCTTC.